A few counts support the clone carrying this T cell receptor beta chain. Its specificity is unknown. The data are from a study of molecular identifiers for immune sequencing clone quantification. Study-wide results and limits: In naive cells, clones above 20 RNA copies held under 1% of molecules, whereas in effector cells they held over 99%. Amid around 980,000 naive cells, spiked Jurkat TCR RNA from one cell was reportedly still detectable. Highly expanded clones may be undercounted when identical TCR molecules share barcodes.

V was clipped by 4 bases and J by 0 bases, with 6 bases between them. CDR3 length: 13 residues. CDR1 and CDR2 from the germline V gene are GTSNPN and SVGIG (reference sequence). For bulk TCR libraries, previously described methods and listed TCR primers were used. In TCRdb, the PCR reads were re-called with MiXCR into one record per CDR3 protein. The repertoire holds hundreds of thousands of distinct CDR3 sequences, about 25% seen once, with 0.7% to 0.95% in the top ten. This receptor was taken from a human donor in good health. Some libraries in this study had Jurkat cell RNA spiked in. The V call is TRBV30, the J call TRBJ2-2, with D unresolved. Sequencing used naive CD8+ T cells from blood, with Jurkat cell RNA spiked in. Specified subset: FACS-sorted CD8+CD4-CCR7+CD45RA+ naive T cells. DNA of the CDR3: TGTGCCTGGAATAGGGCGAACACCGGGGAGCTGTTTTTT. It specifies CAWNRANTGELFF.